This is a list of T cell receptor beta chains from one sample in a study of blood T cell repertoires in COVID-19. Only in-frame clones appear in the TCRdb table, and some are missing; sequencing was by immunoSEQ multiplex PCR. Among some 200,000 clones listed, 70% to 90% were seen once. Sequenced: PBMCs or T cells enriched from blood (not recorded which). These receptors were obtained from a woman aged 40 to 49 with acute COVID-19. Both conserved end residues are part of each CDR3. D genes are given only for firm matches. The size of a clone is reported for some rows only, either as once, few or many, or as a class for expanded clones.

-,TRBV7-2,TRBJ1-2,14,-,CASSFLDRNYGYTF,TGTGCCAGCAGCTTCCTAGACAGGAACTATGGCTACACCTTC
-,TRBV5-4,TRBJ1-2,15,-,CASSRGGAGVYGYTF,TGTGCCAGCAGCCGCGGTGGGGCAGGGGTATATGGCTACACCTTC
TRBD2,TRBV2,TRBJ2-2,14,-,CASPRGGNTGELFF,TGTGCCTCCCCCCGCGGGGGGAACACCGGGGAGCTGTTTTTT
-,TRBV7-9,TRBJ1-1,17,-,CASSDPPTGLGDTEAFF,TGTGCCAGCAGCGACCCCCCCACAGGGCTGGGGGACACTGAAGCTTTCTTT
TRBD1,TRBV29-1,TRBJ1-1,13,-,CSVRGRLNTEAFF,TGCAGCGTCAGGGGGCGATTGAACACTGAAGCTTTCTTT
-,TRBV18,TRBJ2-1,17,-,CASSPQGLGGSDGGQFF,TGTGCCAGCTCACCACAGGGGCTGGGAGGAAGCGATGGAGGGCAGTTCTTC
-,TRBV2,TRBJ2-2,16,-,CASSVRARVLTGELFF,TGTGCCAGCAGTGTGCGAGCCAGGGTTCTCACCGGGGAGCTGTTTTTT
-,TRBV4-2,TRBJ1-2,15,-,CASSRTPGLDYGYTF,TGTGCCAGCAGCCGAACTCCAGGGTTGGACTATGGCTACACCTTC
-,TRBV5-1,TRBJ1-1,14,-,CASASDSMNTEAFF,TGCGCCAGCGCTTCGGACAGCATGAACACTGAAGCTTTCTTT
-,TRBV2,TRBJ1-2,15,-,CASSLLPGQDYGYTF,TGTGCCAGCAGTCTTCTTCCGGGACAAGACTATGGCTACACCTTC
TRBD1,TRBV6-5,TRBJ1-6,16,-,CASSYGTARTNSPLHF,TGTGCCAGCAGTTACGGGACAGCACGCACCAATTCACCCCTCCACTTT
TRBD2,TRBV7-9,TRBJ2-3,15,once,CASSRLAESTDTQYF,TGTGCCAGCAGCAGACTAGCGGAGAGCACAGATACGCAGTATTTT
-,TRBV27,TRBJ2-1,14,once,CASRDGSSYNEQFF,TGTGCCAGCAGAGACGGGAGCTCCTACAATGAGCAGTTCTTC
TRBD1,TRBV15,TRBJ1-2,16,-,CATSPGQLVRLRGYTF,TGTGCCACCAGCCCGGGACAGCTAGTTCGGCTCCGTGGCTACACCTTC
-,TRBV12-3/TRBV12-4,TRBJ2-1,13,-,CASDGTEGNEQFF,TGTGCCAGCGACGGGACTGAGGGTAATGAGCAGTTCTTC
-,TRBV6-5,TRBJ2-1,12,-,CASRMTVDEQFF,TGTGCCAGCAGGATGACAGTCGATGAGCAGTTCTTC
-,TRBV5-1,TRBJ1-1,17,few,CASSSYRNARGNTEAFF,TGCGCCAGCAGCTCCTATCGGAATGCCAGGGGTAACACTGAAGCTTTCTTT
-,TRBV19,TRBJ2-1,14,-,CASSMGTGYNEQFF,TGTGCCAGTAGTATGGGCACAGGTTACAATGAGCAGTTCTTC
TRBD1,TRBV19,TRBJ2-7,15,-,CASSMEGTGGHEQYF,TGTGCCAGTAGTATGGAGGGGACAGGGGGCCACGAGCAGTACTTC
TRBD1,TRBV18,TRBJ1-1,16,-,CASSPNRGQGAWEAFF,TGTGCCAGCTCACCTAATCGTGGGCAGGGGGCGTGGGAAGCTTTCTTT
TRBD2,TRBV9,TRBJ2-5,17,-,CASSPRGAGGAPETQYF,TGTGCCAGCAGCCCCAGAGGTGCGGGGGGCGCCCCAGAGACCCAGTACTTC
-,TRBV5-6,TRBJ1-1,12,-,CASSPRRTEAFF,TGTGCCAGCAGCCCTAGAAGGACTGAAGCTTTCTTT
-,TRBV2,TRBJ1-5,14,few,CASRGGTGNQPQHF,TGTGCCAGCAGAGGAGGGACGGGCAATCAGCCCCAGCATTTT
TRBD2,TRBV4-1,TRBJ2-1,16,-,CASSPTAGGQYNEQFF,TGCGCCAGCAGCCCAACCGCGGGGGGCCAATACAATGAGCAGTTCTTC
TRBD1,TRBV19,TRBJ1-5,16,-,CASSMNRGYDNQPQHF,TGTGCCAGTAGTATGAACAGGGGGTATGACAATCAGCCCCAGCATTTT
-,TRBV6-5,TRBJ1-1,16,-,CASSYNQIGRYTEAFF,TGTGCCAGCAGTTATAATCAAATTGGGAGGTACACTGAAGCTTTCTTT
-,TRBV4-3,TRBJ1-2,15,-,CASSQDFAGSYGYTF,TGCGCCAGCAGCCAAGATTTCGCAGGGTCTTATGGCTACACCTTC
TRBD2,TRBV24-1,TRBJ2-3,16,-,CATSDLAGGDTDTQYF,TGTGCCACCAGTGATTTAGCGGGGGGGGACACAGATACGCAGTATTTT
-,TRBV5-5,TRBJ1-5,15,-,CASSRGEIGNQPQHF,TGTGCCAGCAGCCGGGGGGAGATTGGCAATCAGCCCCAGCATTTT
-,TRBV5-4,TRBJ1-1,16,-,CASSSQPQGMNTEAFF,TGTGCCAGCAGCTCTCAACCACAGGGAATGAACACTGAAGCTTTCTTT
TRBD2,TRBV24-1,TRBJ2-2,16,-,CATSDWGGWSTGELFF,TGTGCCACCAGTGATTGGGGGGGGTGGAGCACCGGGGAGCTGTTTTTT
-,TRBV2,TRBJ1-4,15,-,CASSEVGTLDEKLFF,TGTGCCAGCAGTGAGGTCGGGACATTGGACGAAAAACTGTTTTTT
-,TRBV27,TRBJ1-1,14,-,CASSIRGGNTEAFF,TGTGCCAGCAGTATCAGGGGTGGGAACACTGAAGCTTTCTTT
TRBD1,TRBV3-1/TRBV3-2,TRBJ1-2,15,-,CASSTGTGPNYGYTF,TGTGCCAGCAGCACAGGGACAGGCCCTAACTATGGCTACACCTTC
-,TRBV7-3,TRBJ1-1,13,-,CASSFQGNTEAFF,TGTGCCAGCAGCTTCCAGGGTAACACTGAAGCTTTCTTT
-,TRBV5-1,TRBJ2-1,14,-,CASSFNRAFDEQFF,TGCGCCAGCAGCTTCAACAGGGCGTTCGATGAGCAGTTCTTC
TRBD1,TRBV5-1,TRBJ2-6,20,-,CASSLAGTGGLLTGANVLTF,TGCGCCAGCAGCTTGGCCGGGACAGGGGGCCTCCTCACTGGGGCCAACGTCCTGACTTTC
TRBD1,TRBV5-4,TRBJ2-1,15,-,CASSSTGGSYNEQFF,TGTGCCAGCAGCTCAACAGGGGGCAGCTACAATGAGCAGTTCTTC
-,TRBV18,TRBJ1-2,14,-,CASSYRSPPYGYTF,TGTGCCAGCTCATATCGGAGTCCCCCTTATGGCTACACCTTC
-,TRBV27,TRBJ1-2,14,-,CATKPGLPGHGYTF,TGTGCCACTAAGCCGGGACTCCCGGGGCATGGCTACACCTTC
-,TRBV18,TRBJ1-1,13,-,CASSPKAIAEAFF,TGTGCCAGCTCACCAAAAGCGATCGCTGAAGCTTTCTTT
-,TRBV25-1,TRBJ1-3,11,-,CASRGVSTIYF,TGTGCCAGCAGGGGAGTTTCCACCATATATTTT
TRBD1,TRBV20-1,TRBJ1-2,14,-,CSASGDRSIYGYTF,TGCAGTGCTAGTGGGGACAGGTCTATCTATGGCTACACCTTC
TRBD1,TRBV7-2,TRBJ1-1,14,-,CASSFRQGNTEAFF,TGTGCCAGCAGCTTCAGACAGGGAAACACTGAAGCTTTCTTT